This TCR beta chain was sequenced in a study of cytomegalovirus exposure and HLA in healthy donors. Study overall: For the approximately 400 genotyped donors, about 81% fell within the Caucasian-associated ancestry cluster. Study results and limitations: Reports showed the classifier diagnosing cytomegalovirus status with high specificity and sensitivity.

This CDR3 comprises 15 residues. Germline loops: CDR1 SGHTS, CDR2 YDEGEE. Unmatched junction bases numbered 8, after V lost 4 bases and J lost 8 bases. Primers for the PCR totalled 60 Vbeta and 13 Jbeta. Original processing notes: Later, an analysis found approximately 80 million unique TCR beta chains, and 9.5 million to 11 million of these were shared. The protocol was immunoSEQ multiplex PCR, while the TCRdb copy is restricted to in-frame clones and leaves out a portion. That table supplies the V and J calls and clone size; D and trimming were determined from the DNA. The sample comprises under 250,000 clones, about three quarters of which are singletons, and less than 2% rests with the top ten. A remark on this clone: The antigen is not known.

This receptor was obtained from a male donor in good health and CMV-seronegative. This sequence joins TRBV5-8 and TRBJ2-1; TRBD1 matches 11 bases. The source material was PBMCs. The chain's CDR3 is CASSLRDRGTDEQFF. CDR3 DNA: TGTGCCAGCAGCCTTCGGGACAGGGGGACCGATGAGCAGTTCTTC.